A single sample gave rise to the 32 T cell receptor beta chains below, sequenced in a study of T cell responses to AZD1222 COVID-19 vaccine. Sequenced by immunoSEQ multiplex PCR; TCRdb stores in-frame clones only, minus some. Of about 200,000 clones listed, approximately 94% are singletons. The sequences come from peripheral blood, collected 28 days after the second AZD1222 dose. The receptors were gathered from an adult who received the AZD1222 COVID-19 vaccine.

The J gene is TRBJ1-2, the V gene TRBV5-1, with D perhaps TRBD1 (5 bases). The CDR3 is 12 residues long. Germline values: CDR1 SGHRS, CDR2 YFSETQ. V gave up 5 bases and J gave up 7 bases, with 12 bases separating them. The CDR3 sequence is CASSSGDSGYTF. DNA for the CDR3: TGCGCCAGCAGTTCGGGGGATAGTGGCTACACCTTC. The whole variable domain, remainder taken from reference TRBV5-1 and TRBJ1-2, is KAGVTQTPRYLIKTRGQQVTLSCSPISGHRSVSWYQQTPGQGLQFLFEYFSETQRNKGNFPGRFSGRQFSNSRSEMNVSTLELGDSALYLCASSSGDSGYTFGSGTRLTVV.

The chain links TRBV6-6 to TRBJ1-6; maybe TRBD1 (6 bases). CDR1 MNHNY and CDR2 SVGAGI come from the germline V gene (reference sequence). The CDR3 has 17 residues. V lost 5 bases, J lost 1 base, and 15 bases lay in between. The CDR3 loop is CASSPSIRGSYNSPLHF. The CDR3 coding sequence is TGTGCCAGCAGTCCAAGTATCAGGGGTTCCTATAATTCACCCCTCCACTTT.

The V gene is TRBV6-6, the J gene TRBJ1-4; D not certain. This CDR3 has 16 amino acids. Germline V gene lookup returns CDR1 MNHNY and CDR2 SVGAGI (reference sequence). Between the trimmed V and J ends, which lost 0 bases and 0 bases, there was a span of 8 bases. DNA of the CDR3: TGTGCCAGCAGTTACTCTGCGGGTTCAACTAATGAAAAACTGTTTTTT. Translated: CASSYSAGSTNEKLFF.

V is TRBV7-9 and J is TRBJ2-7; D possibly corresponds to TRBD2 (5 bases). CDR3 length: 14 residues. Trimming cost V 3 bases and J 6 bases, with 15 bases left between them. The V gene's germline CDR1 is SEHNR and CDR2 FQNEAQ (reference sequence). Here the CDR3 DNA reads TGTGCCAGCAGCTTTCTCGCGGGTCTGGGCGAGCAGTACTTC. It translates to CASSFLAGLGEQYF.

This chain joins TRBV2 and TRBJ1-2, with 8 bases that match TRBD1. Germline V gene data show CDR1 as SNHLY and CDR2 as FYNNEI. The CDR3 totals 13 residues. Unmatched junction bases numbered 5, after V lost 7 bases and J lost 4 bases. The CDR3 sequence: CASKSTGGYGYTF. CDR3 DNA sequence: TGTGCCAGCAAATCTACAGGGGGCTATGGCTACACCTTC.

CDR3 nucleotides: TGTGCCACCAGCAGAGACCGAGACTATGGCTACACCTTC. Protein product: CATSRDRDYGYTF. This sequence joins TRBV15 and TRBJ1-2; unclear D gene. The CDR3 is 13 residues long. Trimming cost V 0 bases and J 3 bases, with 5 bases left between them. CDR1 and CDR2 (germline): LNHNV, YYDKDF (reference sequence).

V gene TRBV29-1 combines with J gene TRBJ2-3, with D hard to call. Germline assignment: CDR1 SQVTM and CDR2 ANQGSEA. This CDR3 is built from 12 residues. Trimming cost V 4 bases and J 6 bases, with 11 bases left between them. The CDR3 is CSVAFYGDTQYF. The DNA for the CDR3 is TGCAGCGTTGCCTTCTACGGTGATACGCAGTATTTT.

This chain joins TRBV1 and TRBJ2-2; the table calls TRBD2, which could not be checked here. TRBV1 is deemed a pseudogene. The CDR3 covers 18 residues. The CDR3 DNA reads as TGCACCAGCAGCTACAACCCTTACCAGGGACTCGACACCGGGGAGCTGTTTTTT. This translates into CTSSYNPYQGLDTGELFF.

This chain joins TRBV18 and TRBJ2-7, with TRBD2 identical over 13 bases. The CDR3 extends over 14 amino acids. The germline CDR1 and CDR2 sequences are KGHSH and LQKENI. The V segment lost 3 bases and the J segment 4 bases; nucleotides outside the gene matches: 0. Written as DNA, the CDR3 is TGTGCCAGCTCACCGGGACTAGCGGGATACGAGCAGTACTTC. Translated, it gives CASSPGLAGYEQYF.

CDR3 loop: CASSSGTSNEKLFF. The CDR3 DNA reads TGTGCCAGCAGTTCGGGGACATCTAATGAAAAACTGTTTTTT. V and J are TRBV27 and TRBJ1-4; D may be TRBD1 (6 bases). The V end was cut by 4 bases, the J end by 3 bases, with 9 bases between. The CDR3 extends over 14 amino acids. Germline loops: CDR1 MNHEY, CDR2 SMNVEV (reference sequence).

This sequence joins TRBV30 and TRBJ1-2; D call uncertain. The CDR3 has 16 residues. Trimming took off 0 bases at V and 7 bases at J, with 21 bases between the two ends. Germline CDR1 is GTSNPN and CDR2 is SVGIG (reference sequence). CDR3 in DNA: TGTGCCTGGAGTGTACGCGGTGGAAGGGATACCGGTGGCTACACCTTC. This translates into CAWSVRGGRDTGGYTF.

V is TRBV15 and J is TRBJ2-5; TRBD1 is a possible D gene (5 bases). V was clipped by 1 base and J by 5 bases, with 11 bases between them. The CDR3 totals 14 residues. Germline values: CDR1 LNHNV, CDR2 YYDKDF (reference sequence). Here the CDR3 DNA reads TGTGCCACCAGCAGAGCCCAGGGAAGGGAGACCCAGTACTTC. Translation: CATSRAQGRETQYF.

V usage is TRBV28 and J usage is TRBJ2-6; 9 nucleotides agree with TRBD1. CDR3 length: 17 amino acids. Germline lookup yields CDR1 MDHEN and CDR2 SYDVKM. Unmatched junction bases numbered 4, after V lost 4 bases and J lost 0 bases. CDR3 loop: CASSWGQGLSGANVLTF. The CDR3 DNA reads as TGTGCCAGCAGTTGGGGACAGGGCCTCTCTGGGGCCAACGTCCTGACTTTC.

The table lists this clone with a count of one. CDR3 amino acids: CASSDLARFANTGELFF. The CDR3, as DNA: TGTGCCAGCAGTGACCTGGCTCGGTTCGCGAACACCGGGGAGCTGTTTTTT. This chain connects TRBV2 to TRBJ2-2; D remains unclear. Germline CDR1 SNHLY, CDR2 FYNNEI. Trimming took off 3 bases at V and 0 bases at J, with 14 bases between the two ends. This CDR3 contains 17 residues.

The genes are TRBV15 and TRBJ1-1, with D unclear. Trimming took 1 base from V and 4 from J, leaving 4 bases between them. The CDR3 is made up of 12 amino acids. The germline CDR1 and CDR2 sequences are LNHNV and YYDKDF (reference sequence). CDR3 sequence: CATSRGGTEAFF. In DNA, the CDR3 is TGTGCCACCAGCAGAGGGGGCACTGAAGCTTTCTTT.

This chain links TRBV5-4 with TRBJ2-1, with D perhaps given as TRBD1 or TRBD2 (5 bases each). Trimming took off 1 base at V and 5 bases at J, with 13 bases between the two ends. CDR1 is SGHNT, CDR2 YYREEE, per germline (reference sequence). CDR3 length: 15 residues. This chain's CDR3 is CASSLPGTRNNEQFF. The CDR3 coding sequence is TGTGCCAGCAGCTTGCCCGGGACGAGGAACAATGAGCAGTTCTTC.

The gene calls are TRBV6-5 and TRBJ1-1; TRBD1 agrees at 8 bases. Trimming removed 5 bases from V and 5 bases from J; junction bases left unmatched: 10. CDR1 is MNHEY, CDR2 SVGAGI, per germline. CDR3 length equals 15 residues. The CDR3 DNA reads as TGTGCCAGCAGTAGGCGAACAGGGGGGGAGACTGAAGCTTTCTTT. Its translation is CASSRRTGGETEAFF.

The V gene is TRBV25-1, the J gene TRBJ2-5, with D perhaps matching TRBD2 (5 bases). In germline, CDR1 is MGHDK, CDR2 SYGVNS. V shed 6 bases and J shed 2 bases, with 13 bases lying between them. This CDR3 spans 14 amino acids. The CDR3: CASRAVGSQETQYF. The CDR3 DNA is TGTGCCAGCAGAGCGGTTGGGTCACAAGAGACCCAGTACTTC. The full variable domain, its missing parts supplied by reference TRBV25-1 and TRBJ2-5, is EADIYQTPRYLVIGTGKKITLECSQTMGHDKMYWYQQDPGMELHLIHYSYGVNSTEKGDLSSESTVSRIRTEHFPLTLESARPSHTSQYLCASRAVGSQETQYFGPGTRLLVL.

The chain employs TRBV10-3 and TRBJ1-1; D gene uncertain. V gave up 8 bases and J gave up 8 bases, with 18 bases separating them. This CDR3 is 13 amino acids long. Per the germline V gene, CDR1 is ENHRY and CDR2 is SYGVKD. CDR3 DNA sequence: TGTGCCATCCAGGTTTCCGTGGGAACCGAAGCTTTCTTT. It translates to CAIQVSVGTEAFF.

The chain carries TRBV11-2 and TRBJ1-2; 7 bases are shared with TRBD1. Germline-derived CDR1 and CDR2 are SGHAT and FQNNGV. V was pared by 6 bases and J by 4 bases, with 17 bases of the junction left unmatched. This CDR3 spans 17 amino acids. The CDR3 DNA sequence: TGTGCCAGCAGGAAAGCCTACCGGGACAGAAAGATCTATGGCTACACCTTC. It specifies CASRKAYRDRKIYGYTF.

V and J are TRBV23-1 and TRBJ1-1; TRBD1 matches 10 bases. TRBV23-1 is an open reading frame whose function is uncertain. CDR3 length: 17 amino acids. J was trimmed by 3 bases and V by 6 bases; bases with no gene match: 13. The CDR3 is CASSLGTGEDPDTEAFF. The CDR3 bases are TGCGCCAGCAGCCTAGGGACAGGGGAAGATCCGGACACTGAAGCTTTCTTT.

This rearrangement joins TRBV11-2 to TRBJ1-2; no clear D. The germline V gene has CDR1 SGHAT and CDR2 FQNNGV. There are 13 residues in the CDR3. V lost 4 bases and J 4 bases, leaving 10 bases between the germline ends. The DNA of the CDR3 is TGTGCCAGCAGCTCTGCCTCGCGCTATGGCTACACCTTC. As protein: CASSSASRYGYTF. The whole variable domain, remainder taken from reference TRBV11-2 and TRBJ1-2, is EAGVAQSPRYKIIEKRQSVAFWCNPISGHATLYWYQQILGQGPKLLIQFQNNGVVDDSQLPKDRFSAERLKGVDSTLKIQPAKLEDSAVYLCASSSASRYGYTFGSGTRLTVV.

The chain joins TRBV12-3 or TRBV12-4 to TRBJ1-2; 8 nucleotides align to TRBD1. The CDR3 sequence is 13 residues long. V was pared by 4 bases and J by 8 bases, with 6 bases of the junction left unmatched. CDR3 region: CASSSSTGAGYTF. The CDR3 DNA follows: TGTGCCAGCAGTTCGTCGACAGGGGCGGGCTACACCTTC.

The V gene is TRBV7-8, the J gene TRBJ2-7; 8 bases match TRBD2. J lost 7 bases, V lost 4 bases, and 21 bases had no gene match. The CDR3 has 18 residues. Germline values: CDR1 SGHVS, CDR2 FQNEAQ. The DNA of the CDR3 is TGTGCCAGCAGCTCCCTTCGCGGGGGGCCCTCTTCCATGGTTGAGCAGTACTTC. It is translated as CASSSLRGGPSSMVEQYF.

The chain recombines TRBV19 with TRBJ2-7; 7 bases match TRBD2. Losses at the gene ends were 4 bases for V and 1 base for J; bases not matched to a gene: 10. Germline CDR1 is LNHDA and CDR2 is SQIVND (reference sequence). CDR3 size: 16 residues. CDR3 DNA sequence: TGTGCCAGTAGTAGGGGGACTTCGCGGGGGTCCTACGAGCAGTACTTC. Its translation is CASSRGTSRGSYEQYF.

The chain is built from TRBV13 and TRBJ1-1; 9 positions match TRBD1. The trim removed 0 bases at V and 4 bases at J, leaving 6 bases unmatched. CDR1 is PRHDT, CDR2 FYEKMQ, per germline (reference sequence). The CDR3 is 16 residues long. The CDR3 DNA reads TGTGCCAGCAGCTTAGGAGGACAGGGGCCGACCACTGAAGCTTTCTTT. Translating it yields CASSLGGQGPTTEAFF.

The chain combines TRBV12-3 or TRBV12-4 with TRBJ1-5; D gene unclear. The ends were cut back, 6 bases at V and 4 bases at J, with 10 bases in the middle. This CDR3 has 13 residues. CDR3 loop: CASRLTVNQPQHF. CDR3 nucleotides: TGTGCCAGCAGACTGACTGTTAATCAGCCCCAGCATTTT.

The chain carries TRBV28 and TRBJ1-2; D is undetermined. The V gene's germline CDR1 is MDHEN and CDR2 SYDVKM. The CDR3 is 12 residues long. V was pared by 1 base and J by 8 bases, with 8 bases between. The CDR3 loop is CASSLSAEGYTF. CDR3 nucleotide sequence: TGTGCCAGCAGTTTATCGGCAGAGGGCTACACCTTC.

This chain uses TRBV9 with TRBJ1-1, with D unclear. This CDR3 is 16 amino acids long. Germline lookup yields CDR1 SGDLS and CDR2 YYNGEE. Deletions cut 1 base from V and 6 bases from J, with 19 bases between. The CDR3 bases are TGTGCCAGCAGCGTATCCTTTAGTCCCTCCCGATCTGAAGCTTTCTTT. The encoded protein is CASSVSFSPSRSEAFF.

This clone was detected only once. This chain joins TRBV2 and TRBJ2-3; D might be TRBD2 (6 bases). This CDR3 has 17 residues. Per germline, CDR1 SNHLY and CDR2 FYNNEI. Trimming pared 8 bases from V and 2 bases from J, leaving 23 bases between. Here the CDR3 reads CASYALLRGRNTDTQYF. CDR3 DNA: TGTGCCAGCTACGCTCTTTTACGGGGGAGAAACACAGATACGCAGTATTTT. The whole variable domain, filled in from reference TRBV2 and TRBJ2-3, reads EPEVTQTPSHQVTQMGQEVILRCVPISNHLYFYWYRQILGQKVEFLVSFYNNEISEKSEIFDDQFSVERPDGSNFTLKIRSTKLEDSAMYFCASYALLRGRNTDTQYFGPGTRLTVL.

The rearrangement links TRBV7-2 to TRBJ1-2; D is ambiguous. The germline V gene has CDR1 SGHTA and CDR2 FQGNSA. The CDR3 consists of 15 residues. Between the trimmed V and J ends, which lost 5 bases and 3 bases, there was a span of 16 bases. The CDR3: CASSPRQPQDYGYTF. The CDR3 DNA sequence: TGTGCCAGCAGCCCTCGGCAGCCTCAGGACTATGGCTACACCTTC.

CDR3 sequence (DNA): TGTGCCAGCAGCACACACCTCCTAGTCACCGGGGAGCTGTTTTTT. This gives the protein CASSTHLLVTGELFF. The V gene is TRBV9, the J gene TRBJ2-2, with D unresolved. CDR1 is SGDLS, CDR2 YYNGEE, per germline. The ends were cut back, 4 bases at V and 4 bases at J, with 14 bases in the middle. This CDR3 has 15 residues.